A selection of T cell receptor beta chains follows, all from one sample in a study of cytomegalovirus exposure and HLA in healthy donors. TCRdb's table, derived via immunoSEQ multiplex PCR, lists solely in-frame clones and lacks some. The sample carries more than 110,000 clones, less than 85% recorded once. Sample: PBMCs. The receptors shown here come from a woman in her fifties or sixties in good health and CMV-seropositive. CDR3s include the opening cysteine and the closing phenylalanine or tryptophan. The D gene is left open where the match is weak. Only part of the rows carry a size: once, few, many, or a class if the clone is expanded.

d_call: TRBD1
clone_size: few
v_call: TRBV5-4
j_call: TRBJ1-2
cdr3_aa: CASSLEGGTYGYTF
cdr3_nt: TGTGCCAGCAGCTTGGAAGGGGGCACCTATGGCTACACCTTC

d_call: .
clone_size: .
v_call: TRBV6-5
j_call: TRBJ2-5
cdr3_aa: CASSPLLRETQYF
cdr3_nt: TGTGCCAGCAGCCCTCTATTGCGGGAGACCCAGTACTTC

d_call: .
clone_size: .
v_call: TRBV2
j_call: TRBJ2-7
cdr3_aa: CASSGERLRLGEQYF
cdr3_nt: TGTGCCAGCAGTGGGGAGCGACTCCGTTTGGGAGAGCAGTACTTC

d_call: TRBD2
clone_size: .
v_call: TRBV5-8
j_call: TRBJ2-7
cdr3_aa: CASSLGAGGPYEQYF
cdr3_nt: TGTGCCAGCAGCTTAGGAGCGGGAGGGCCCTACGAGCAGTACTTC

d_call: TRBD2
clone_size: .
v_call: TRBV7-9
j_call: TRBJ2-7
cdr3_aa: CASSPRTGGGEQYF
cdr3_nt: TGTGCCAGCAGCCCCCGAACGGGGGGGGGCGAGCAGTACTTC

d_call: TRBD2
clone_size: .
v_call: TRBV7-3
j_call: TRBJ2-1
cdr3_aa: CASSLSSSGNNEQFF
cdr3_nt: TGTGCCAGCAGCTTAAGCTCTAGCGGAAACAATGAGCAGTTCTTC

d_call: .
clone_size: .
v_call: TRBV5-1
j_call: TRBJ1-3
cdr3_aa: CASSPGQISGNTIYF
cdr3_nt: TGCGCCAGCAGCCCCGGACAGATCTCTGGAAACACCATATATTTT

d_call: .
clone_size: few
v_call: TRBV20-1
j_call: TRBJ1-5
cdr3_aa: CSASPDQPQHF
cdr3_nt: TGCAGTGCTAGTCCCGATCAGCCCCAGCATTTT

d_call: TRBD2
clone_size: .
v_call: TRBV6-5
j_call: TRBJ2-1
cdr3_aa: CASRAGGPGEQFF
cdr3_nt: TGTGCCAGCAGGGCGGGAGGGCCTGGTGAGCAGTTCTTC

d_call: TRBD2
clone_size: few
v_call: TRBV6-5
j_call: TRBJ2-7
cdr3_aa: CASSTSVHEQYF
cdr3_nt: TGTGCCAGCAGTACTAGCGTCCACGAGCAGTACTTC

d_call: .
clone_size: .
v_call: TRBV7-3
j_call: TRBJ1-6
cdr3_aa: CASSLAGQTNSPLHF
cdr3_nt: TGTGCCAGCAGCTTAGCAGGTCAAACTAATTCACCCCTCCACTTT

d_call: TRBD1
clone_size: .
v_call: TRBV19
j_call: TRBJ1-5
cdr3_aa: CASSTRDRAPQPQHF
cdr3_nt: TGTGCCAGTAGTACCCGGGACAGGGCCCCTCAGCCCCAGCATTTT

d_call: .
clone_size: .
v_call: TRBV9
j_call: TRBJ1-1
cdr3_aa: CASSVDNRNTEAFF
cdr3_nt: TGTGCCAGCAGCGTAGACAACAGGAACACTGAAGCTTTCTTT

d_call: .
clone_size: .
v_call: TRBV5-4
j_call: TRBJ1-1
cdr3_aa: CASSPEARGTEAFF
cdr3_nt: TGTGCCAGCAGCCCCGAGGCCCGGGGGACTGAAGCTTTCTTT

d_call: TRBD1
clone_size: .
v_call: TRBV6-5
j_call: TRBJ1-2
cdr3_aa: CASNPGGFYGYTF
cdr3_nt: TGTGCCAGCAACCCAGGGGGGTTCTATGGCTACACCTTC

d_call: .
clone_size: .
v_call: TRBV27
j_call: TRBJ1-3
cdr3_aa: CASRMGAHGNTIYF
cdr3_nt: TGTGCCAGCAGGATGGGGGCGCACGGAAACACCATATATTTT

d_call: TRBD1
clone_size: .
v_call: TRBV6-5
j_call: TRBJ1-1
cdr3_aa: CASNQGQGATEAFF
cdr3_nt: TGTGCCAGCAACCAGGGACAGGGGGCCACTGAAGCTTTCTTT

d_call: .
clone_size: once
v_call: TRBV5-1
j_call: TRBJ2-7
cdr3_aa: CASSPGTLYSYEQYF
cdr3_nt: TGCGCCAGCAGCCCTGGGACACTATACTCCTACGAGCAGTACTTC

d_call: TRBD1
clone_size: once
v_call: TRBV6-1
j_call: TRBJ2-7
cdr3_aa: CASSGLRDREYEQYF
cdr3_nt: TGTGCCAGCAGTGGGCTCCGGGACAGGGAGTACGAGCAGTACTTC

d_call: TRBD1
clone_size: few
v_call: TRBV5-1
j_call: TRBJ1-1
cdr3_aa: CASRSQGAGTEAFF
cdr3_nt: TGCGCCAGCCGTTCCCAGGGGGCTGGCACTGAAGCTTTCTTT

d_call: .
clone_size: once
v_call: TRBV5-1
j_call: TRBJ2-7
cdr3_aa: CASSLGAVGSYEQYF
cdr3_nt: TGCGCCAGCAGCTTGGGAGCGGTGGGCTCCTACGAGCAGTACTTC

d_call: TRBD1
clone_size: .
v_call: TRBV18
j_call: TRBJ1-1
cdr3_aa: CASSIDRGNTEAFF
cdr3_nt: TGTGCCAGCTCAATCGACAGGGGGAACACTGAAGCTTTCTTT

d_call: TRBD2
clone_size: .
v_call: TRBV19
j_call: TRBJ2-5
cdr3_aa: CASSLAGGPRETQYF
cdr3_nt: TGTGCCAGTAGCCTAGCGGGAGGGCCTAGGGAGACCCAGTACTTC

d_call: TRBD1
clone_size: .
v_call: TRBV30
j_call: TRBJ1-5
cdr3_aa: CAWSAPGTGKSQPQHF
cdr3_nt: TGTGCCTGGAGTGCCCCCGGGACAGGGAAAAGTCAGCCCCAGCATTTT

d_call: .
clone_size: .
v_call: TRBV7-9
j_call: TRBJ2-7
cdr3_aa: CASSLPSYEQYF
cdr3_nt: TGTGCCAGCAGCTTACCCAGTTACGAGCAGTACTTC

d_call: TRBD2
clone_size: .
v_call: TRBV5-5
j_call: TRBJ2-7
cdr3_aa: CASSLSTSGSSLYYEQYF
cdr3_nt: TGTGCCAGCAGCTTGTCAACTAGCGGGAGTAGTTTATACTACGAGCAGTACTTC

d_call: .
clone_size: .
v_call: TRBV28
j_call: TRBJ1-2
cdr3_aa: CAILKTRLTGYTF
cdr3_nt: TGTGCCATTCTAAAGACACGCCTTACGGGCTACACCTTC

d_call: TRBD1
clone_size: .
v_call: TRBV4-1
j_call: TRBJ2-1
cdr3_aa: CASSPRDRDQSEQFF
cdr3_nt: TGCGCCAGCAGCCCCCGGGACAGGGATCAGAGTGAGCAGTTCTTC

d_call: TRBD2
clone_size: few
v_call: TRBV5-1
j_call: TRBJ2-5
cdr3_aa: CASRFLAGGQETQYF
cdr3_nt: TGCGCCAGCAGATTTCTAGCGGGGGGGCAAGAGACCCAGTACTTC

d_call: TRBD1
clone_size: few
v_call: TRBV7-2
j_call: TRBJ2-1
cdr3_aa: CASSPQTGNEQFF
cdr3_nt: TGTGCCAGCAGCCCCCAGACAGGGAATGAGCAGTTCTTC

d_call: TRBD1
clone_size: .
v_call: TRBV10-3
j_call: TRBJ1-5
cdr3_aa: CAISTTGQGQPQHF
cdr3_nt: TGTGCCATCAGTACAACAGGACAGGGCCAGCCCCAGCATTTT

d_call: .
clone_size: .
v_call: TRBV6-5
j_call: TRBJ2-3
cdr3_aa: CASSPSSAGDTQYF
cdr3_nt: TGTGCCAGCAGTCCGTCGAGCGCGGGAGATACGCAGTATTTT

d_call: TRBD1
clone_size: .
v_call: TRBV5-4
j_call: TRBJ1-2
cdr3_aa: CASSLDPGGVPYGYTF
cdr3_nt: TGTGCCAGCAGCTTGGATCCAGGGGGCGTTCCCTATGGCTACACCTTC

d_call: .
clone_size: .
v_call: TRBV9
j_call: TRBJ2-2
cdr3_aa: CASSGGLNTGELFF
cdr3_nt: TGTGCCAGCAGCGGGGGCTTGAACACCGGGGAGCTGTTTTTT

d_call: .
clone_size: .
v_call: TRBV7-7
j_call: TRBJ2-7
cdr3_aa: CASSLDWGQAYEQYF
cdr3_nt: TGTGCTAGCAGCTTAGACTGGGGCCAAGCCTACGAGCAGTACTTC

d_call: .
clone_size: once
v_call: TRBV11-2
j_call: TRBJ1-1
cdr3_aa: CASSFPGNTEAFF
cdr3_nt: TGTGCCAGCAGCTTTCCAGGGAACACTGAAGCTTTCTTT

d_call: TRBD1
clone_size: .
v_call: TRBV15
j_call: TRBJ2-1
cdr3_aa: CATSRDRGPGTYNEQFF
cdr3_nt: TGTGCCACCAGCAGAGATAGGGGGCCGGGGACCTACAATGAGCAGTTCTTC

d_call: TRBD1
clone_size: .
v_call: TRBV19
j_call: TRBJ2-7
cdr3_aa: CASSIGGQATYEQYF
cdr3_nt: TGTGCCAGTAGTATAGGGGGACAGGCGACCTACGAGCAGTACTTC

d_call: .
clone_size: .
v_call: TRBV28
j_call: TRBJ2-7
cdr3_aa: CAPLPYEQYF
cdr3_nt: TGTGCCCCCCTCCCCTACGAGCAGTACTTC

d_call: .
clone_size: .
v_call: TRBV11-2
j_call: TRBJ2-7
cdr3_aa: CASSFGGATSSYEQYF
cdr3_nt: TGTGCCAGCAGCTTCGGGGGAGCGACCAGCTCCTACGAGCAGTACTTC

d_call: TRBD2
clone_size: .
v_call: TRBV27
j_call: TRBJ2-3
cdr3_aa: CASSSGLAIDTQYF
cdr3_nt: TGTGCCAGCAGCTCTGGACTAGCGATAGATACGCAGTATTTT

d_call: TRBD2
clone_size: .
v_call: TRBV19
j_call: TRBJ2-7
cdr3_aa: CASSGTSGSYEQYF
cdr3_nt: TGTGCCAGTAGCGGGACTAGCGGAAGCTACGAGCAGTACTTC

d_call: TRBD2
clone_size: .
v_call: TRBV7-9
j_call: TRBJ2-7
cdr3_aa: CASSLGGERNEQYF
cdr3_nt: TGTGCCAGCAGCTTGGGAGGGGAGCGCAACGAGCAGTACTTC

d_call: .
clone_size: .
v_call: TRBV21-1
j_call: TRBJ1-5
cdr3_aa: CASTPGQLAQPQHF
cdr3_nt: TGTGCCAGCACCCCAGGACAGTTAGCTCAGCCCCAGCATTTT

d_call: TRBD2
clone_size: few
v_call: TRBV19
j_call: TRBJ2-1
cdr3_aa: CASTSGRGYNEQFF
cdr3_nt: TGTGCCAGTACTAGCGGGAGAGGATACAATGAGCAGTTCTTC

d_call: .
clone_size: .
v_call: TRBV4-1
j_call: TRBJ1-4
cdr3_aa: CASSQEEQGREKLFF
cdr3_nt: TGCGCCAGCAGCCAAGAGGAACAGGGCCGGGAAAAACTGTTTTTT

d_call: TRBD2
clone_size: .
v_call: TRBV5-6
j_call: TRBJ2-1
cdr3_aa: CASSLGGLAGGANEQFF
cdr3_nt: TGTGCCAGCAGCTTGGGGGGACTAGCGGGAGGGGCGAATGAGCAGTTCTTC